This T cell receptor beta chain was captured in a study of blood T cell repertoires in COVID-19 (TCRdb year 2020). The study in broad terms: Collaborator samples came from the United States, Italy and Spain and covered acute and convalescent phases of COVID-19. The prospective study material was composed of cDNA or gDNA derived from T cells, B-cell-depleted T cells, or PBMCs. The dataset comprised deeply sampled blood TCRbeta repertoires from subjects exposed to, actively infected with, or recovered from COVID-19. A freely available public database, intended as a resource for researchers studying the immune response to SARS-CoV-2, is where the repertoires were released. Samples came from the ongoing ImmuneRACE study (first 160 participants) plus 1,254 subjects from 6 global collaborators. The sample metadata nearly always contained a de-identified subject ID, COVID-19 status, age in years and sex. Where available, HLA class I and class II types were obtained from metadata supplied by the sample provider rather than from assay-based typing.

One collaborating source in Seattle enrolled patients while the patients were actively infected and followed the patients over time throughout the course of disease. The collaborating institutions used their own protocols to collect whole blood in K2EDTA tubes. Collaborator samples were shipped for TCRbeta analysis as frozen whole blood, isolated PBMCs, or DNA extracted from either sample type. The immunoSEQ Assay, a bias-controlled multiplex PCR, was used to amplify TCRbeta CDR3 regions from genomic DNA. As for the original processing: The number of nucleated cells in each sample was estimated from the amplification of reference gene primers within the assay. Sequence reads were collapsed and filtered to measure the absolute abundance of every unique TCRbeta CDR3 rearrangement. For each sample, productive Simpson clonality was calculated by taking the square root of Simpson's diversity index across productive rearrangements. What TCRdb holds here is the immuneACCESS table cut down to in-frame rearrangements. Part of the clones is not present; checked against another copy, under half of the missing clones reflect an unresolved V gene, and the others are unexplained. V and J calls and clone size are given by that table; D and trimming were obtained from the DNA. This sample is represented by 90,000 or so clones; about 89% of them were singletons. About 4.9% of the sample rests with the top ten.

On the study overall, not on this receptor specifically: The quantity of clinical and demographic metadata differed by source and by participant and was supplied without curation.

As concerns this clone: Its target antigen remains unknown. Base qualities are missing; no much larger clone stands one base away.

V sheds 2 bases and J sheds 7 bases, leaving 11 bases between their ends. The CDR3 contains 14 residues, cysteine and phenylalanine counted. The entry retains the CDR3 DNA only, 42 bases that are in frame from base 1. In the germline V gene, CDR1 corresponds to MDHEN and CDR2 to SYDVKM. Recombination connected TRBV28 to TRBJ1-4, with TRBD1 perhaps the D gene, on 5 matching bases. The specimen was peripheral blood. The clonotype originates from a man aged 55 to 70 with COVID-19, enrolled during active disease. The nucleotides read TGTGCCAGCAGTTTAGGGGGGGTGGTTGAAAAACTGTTTTTT. Its translation is CASSLGGVVEKLFF.